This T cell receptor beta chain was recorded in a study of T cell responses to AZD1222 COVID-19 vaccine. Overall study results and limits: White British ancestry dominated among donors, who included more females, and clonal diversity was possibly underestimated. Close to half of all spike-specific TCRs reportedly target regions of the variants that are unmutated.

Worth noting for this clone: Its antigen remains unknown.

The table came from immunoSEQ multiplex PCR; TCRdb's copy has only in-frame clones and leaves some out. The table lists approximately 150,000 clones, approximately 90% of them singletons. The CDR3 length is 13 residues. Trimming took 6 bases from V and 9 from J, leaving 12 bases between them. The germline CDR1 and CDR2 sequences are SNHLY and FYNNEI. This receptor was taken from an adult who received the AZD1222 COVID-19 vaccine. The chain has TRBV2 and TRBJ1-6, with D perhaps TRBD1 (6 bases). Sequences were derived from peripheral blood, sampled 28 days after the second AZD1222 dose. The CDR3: CASRRGGGSPLHF. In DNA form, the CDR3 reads TGTGCCAGCAGGAGGGGGGGTGGTTCACCCCTCCACTTT.